This entry lists 4 T cell receptor beta chains sequenced from one sample in a study of type 1 and type 2 diabetes patients (dated by TCRdb to the mid-2010s). The instrument given in TCRdb is Illumina MiSeq. TCRbeta CDR3 amplification used genomic DNA from the sorted T cell subsets as template. The TCRbeta CDR3 region was amplified by multiplex PCR with 30 forward and 13 reverse primers. Using fastp trimming at Q25 and MiXCR clonotype assembly, TCRdb reanalyzed the public sequencing data and kept in-frame beta chains. Records with the same CDR3 protein are collapsed into one entry carrying the most frequent genes and DNA. The sample has some 250,000 distinct CDR3 sequences on record, around 50% of them singletons. In total, the top ten clones hold approximately 14% of the sample. Sequencing was performed on peripheral blood mononuclear cells (PBMCs). These receptors were collected from a man between 18 and 35 years old with type 2 diabetes.

This clonotype came up a few times. The chain is built from TRBV19 and TRBJ1-1; 8 positions match TRBD1. Trimming removed 5 bases from V and 7 bases from J; junction bases left unmatched: 18. CDR1 and CDR2 (germline): LNHDA, SQIVND (reference sequence). This CDR3 is 17 amino acids long. The DNA for the CDR3 is TGTGCCAGTAGTTTACACCCCGACAGGGGCCTACCCGTTGAAGCTTTCTTT. The encoded protein is CASSLHPDRGLPVEAFF.

The J gene is TRBJ1-1, the V gene TRBV19; D gene ambiguous. This CDR3 has 13 residues. Trimming removed 8 bases at V and 1 base at J, with 11 bases between. CDR1 LNHDA and CDR2 SQIVND come from the germline V gene (reference sequence). The CDR3, as DNA: TGTGCCAGTCGTAAAGGGAGGAACACTGAAGCTTTCTTT. Encoded protein: CASRKGRNTEAFF.

DNA for the CDR3: TGTGCCAGCAGTCCAAACTTGGGGAGCTCCTACGAGCAGTACTTC. Amino acids: CASSPNLGSSYEQYF. This chain joins TRBV6-5 and TRBJ2-7; D possibly corresponds to TRBD2 (5 bases). CDR1 and CDR2 (germline): MNHEY, SVGAGI. The germline V and J ends were trimmed by 5 bases and 0 bases, with 14 bases remaining between them. CDR3 length: 15 residues.

This chain joins TRBV7-6 and TRBJ2-7; perhaps TRBD1 as D (5 bases). The CDR3 has 14 amino acids. The germline V and J ends were trimmed by 4 bases and 1 base, with 11 bases remaining between them. Germline-derived CDR1 and CDR2 are SGHVS and FNYEAQ. The CDR3 region is CASSYRYESYEQYF. The CDR3 region has the DNA TGTGCCAGCAGCTACAGGTATGAGTCCTACGAGCAGTACTTC.